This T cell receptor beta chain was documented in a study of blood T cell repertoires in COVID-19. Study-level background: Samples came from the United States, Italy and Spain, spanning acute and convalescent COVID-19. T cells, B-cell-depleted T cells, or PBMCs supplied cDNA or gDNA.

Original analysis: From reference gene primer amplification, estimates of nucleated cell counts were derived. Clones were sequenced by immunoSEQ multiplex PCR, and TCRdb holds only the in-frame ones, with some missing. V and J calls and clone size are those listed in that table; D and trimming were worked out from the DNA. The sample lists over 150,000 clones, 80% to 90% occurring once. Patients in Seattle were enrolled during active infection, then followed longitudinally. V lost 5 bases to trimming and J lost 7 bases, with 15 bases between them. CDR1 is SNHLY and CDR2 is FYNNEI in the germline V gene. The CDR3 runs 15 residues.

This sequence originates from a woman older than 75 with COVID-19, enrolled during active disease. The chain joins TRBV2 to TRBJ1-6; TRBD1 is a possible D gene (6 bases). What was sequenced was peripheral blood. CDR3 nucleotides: TGTGCCAGCAGTAGATACAGGGAAGGGAATTCACCCCTCCACTTT. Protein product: CASSRYREGNSPLHF.